This T cell receptor (beta chain) was sequenced for a study of blood T cells in healthy people across ages. General study points: CMV infection status of these donors was not known.

The use of a sample-barcoded 5' primer and a J-beta primer mix characterized a second PCR of roughly 7 to 12 cycles. TCRdb re-analysed the 5' RACE reads in MiXCR, keeping a single row per CDR3 protein. The sample has hundreds of thousands of distinct CDR3 sequences; 21% are singletons. This clonotype occurred many times. The antigen is not known. With 0 bases removed from V and 4 bases from J, the gap between germline ends came to 6 bases. The CDR3 has 14 amino acids. CDR1 is MGHRA and CDR2 is YSYEKL in the germline V gene. A minimum of 5.5 micrograms of total RNA was extracted per sample. The source material was blood. The receptor comes from a man in his sixties or seventies in good health. The chain combines TRBV4-1 with TRBJ2-2; D ambiguous. In DNA form, the CDR3 reads TGCGCCAGCAGCCAAGATAGCATCACCGGGGAGCTGTTTTTT. Translated: CASSQDSITGELFF.